This note documents a single TCR beta chain sequence. The antigen is unknown. TCRdb analysed the 5' RACE reads with MiXCR anew, one entry per CDR3 protein. The sample holds about 580,000 distinct CDR3 sequences, around 17% seen once. The data originate from a study of T cells after yellow fever vaccination. The study, taken as a whole, reports: The appearance of a small share of clonotypes in both CD4 and CD8 compartments was observed. Contaminants from the bulk population, in the form of abundant clonotypes, could be found in FACS-sorted repertoires.

The ends were cut back, 1 base at V and 1 base at J, with 14 bases in the middle. Germline V gene lookup returns CDR1 SGHRS and CDR2 YFSETQ. The CDR3 runs to 17 residues. The chain employs TRBV5-1 and TRBJ2-2, with D perhaps TRBD2 (5 bases). The source of this sequence is a young man who received the YFV17D yellow fever vaccine. The specimen comprised PBMCs, sampled 5 days after the first yellow fever vaccination. In DNA form, the CDR3 reads TGCGCCAGCAGCTTGAGTAGTCCTGGGAGGAACACCGGGGAGCTGTTTTTT. Translating it yields CASSLSSPGRNTGELFF.